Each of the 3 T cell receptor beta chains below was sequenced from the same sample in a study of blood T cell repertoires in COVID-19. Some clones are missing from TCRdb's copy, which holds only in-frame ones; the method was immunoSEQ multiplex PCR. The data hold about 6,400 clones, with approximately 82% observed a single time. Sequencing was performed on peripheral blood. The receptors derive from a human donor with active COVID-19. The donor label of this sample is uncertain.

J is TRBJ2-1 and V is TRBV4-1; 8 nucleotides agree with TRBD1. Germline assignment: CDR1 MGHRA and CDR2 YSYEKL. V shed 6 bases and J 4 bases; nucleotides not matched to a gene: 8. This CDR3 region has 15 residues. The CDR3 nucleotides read TGCGCCAGCAGTCCAGGGGGCTTTGAATACAATGAGCAGTTCTTC. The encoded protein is CASSPGGFEYNEQFF.

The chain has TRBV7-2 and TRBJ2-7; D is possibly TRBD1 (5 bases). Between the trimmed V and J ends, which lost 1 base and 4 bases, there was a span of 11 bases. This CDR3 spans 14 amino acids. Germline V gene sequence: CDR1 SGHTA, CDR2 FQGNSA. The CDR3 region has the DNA TGTGCCAGCAGCTTAGAAAAGGGGAATTACGAGCAGTACTTC. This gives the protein CASSLEKGNYEQYF.

This CDR3 reads CASKLSSIVLSSYNEQFF. The CDR3 DNA reads TGTGCCAGCAAGCTTAGTAGCATAGTTTTAAGCTCCTACAATGAGCAGTTCTTC. The rearrangement joins TRBV7-2 to TRBJ2-1; D call uncertain. The CDR3 is 18 residues long. V was clipped by 7 bases and J by 0 bases, with 22 bases between them. Looked up from germline, CDR1 is SGHTA and CDR2 is FQGNSA.